Reported below is one T cell receptor beta chain. The antigen remains undetermined. Other DNA sequences in the same sample also yield this CDR3. Stem cell-like memory, regulatory, central memory and naive CD4+ cells were sorted via CD45RO/CCR7/CD25/CD127/CD95/CD27. The data originate from a study of beta chain features in type 1 diabetes. Overall study: Examination spanned around 110 million sorted cells from all samples. Whole-study results and caveats: Sequencing used cDNA, and cells with high TCR expression could therefore be over-represented.

All of the isolated RNA was reverse transcribed, so expressed TCRB transcripts were sequenced. Naive, central memory and regulatory T cell samples averaged about 3.57 million immunoSEQ reads each. Sequencing was performed with immunoSEQ multiplex PCR; in TCRdb, only in-frame clones are kept and a portion is missing. The table lists a few hundred thousand clones, 27% of them singletons. V gave up 5 bases and J gave up 2 bases, with 10 bases separating them. Germline V gives CDR1 SGHRS, CDR2 YFSETQ. The CDR3 runs 13 residues. The sequenced sample consisted of central memory CD4+ T cells from blood. This chain uses TRBV5-1 with TRBJ2-5, with D hard to call. The TCR originated in a man aged 25-40 years in good health. The CDR3 loop is CASRFGPQETQYF. Here the CDR3 DNA reads TGCGCCAGCAGGTTTGGCCCTCAAGAGACCCAGTACTTC.